This entry describes one T cell receptor beta chain. The data belong to a study of blood T cell repertoires in COVID-19. Original processing notes: Amplification of reference gene primers provided the estimated nucleated cell counts. Measured with immunoSEQ multiplex PCR; TCRdb has only the in-frame clones, and not every one. The V and J calls and clone size were taken over from that table, and D and trimming were inferred from the DNA. This table holds 200,000 to 250,000 clones, around nine tenths found once. CDR3 size: 13 residues. CDR1 SGHKS and CDR2 YYEKEE come from the germline V gene (reference sequence). The V end lost 2 bases, the J end lost 4 bases, and 10 bases lay between the germline ends.

V and J are TRBV5-5 and TRBJ2-7, with a weak D call TRBD1 (6 bases). The TCR comes from a man younger than 35 with active or convalescent COVID-19. Input material: peripheral blood. CDR3 sequence: CASSFGTSYEQYF. CDR3 in DNA: TGTGCCAGCAGCTTTGGGACATCATACGAGCAGTACTTC.